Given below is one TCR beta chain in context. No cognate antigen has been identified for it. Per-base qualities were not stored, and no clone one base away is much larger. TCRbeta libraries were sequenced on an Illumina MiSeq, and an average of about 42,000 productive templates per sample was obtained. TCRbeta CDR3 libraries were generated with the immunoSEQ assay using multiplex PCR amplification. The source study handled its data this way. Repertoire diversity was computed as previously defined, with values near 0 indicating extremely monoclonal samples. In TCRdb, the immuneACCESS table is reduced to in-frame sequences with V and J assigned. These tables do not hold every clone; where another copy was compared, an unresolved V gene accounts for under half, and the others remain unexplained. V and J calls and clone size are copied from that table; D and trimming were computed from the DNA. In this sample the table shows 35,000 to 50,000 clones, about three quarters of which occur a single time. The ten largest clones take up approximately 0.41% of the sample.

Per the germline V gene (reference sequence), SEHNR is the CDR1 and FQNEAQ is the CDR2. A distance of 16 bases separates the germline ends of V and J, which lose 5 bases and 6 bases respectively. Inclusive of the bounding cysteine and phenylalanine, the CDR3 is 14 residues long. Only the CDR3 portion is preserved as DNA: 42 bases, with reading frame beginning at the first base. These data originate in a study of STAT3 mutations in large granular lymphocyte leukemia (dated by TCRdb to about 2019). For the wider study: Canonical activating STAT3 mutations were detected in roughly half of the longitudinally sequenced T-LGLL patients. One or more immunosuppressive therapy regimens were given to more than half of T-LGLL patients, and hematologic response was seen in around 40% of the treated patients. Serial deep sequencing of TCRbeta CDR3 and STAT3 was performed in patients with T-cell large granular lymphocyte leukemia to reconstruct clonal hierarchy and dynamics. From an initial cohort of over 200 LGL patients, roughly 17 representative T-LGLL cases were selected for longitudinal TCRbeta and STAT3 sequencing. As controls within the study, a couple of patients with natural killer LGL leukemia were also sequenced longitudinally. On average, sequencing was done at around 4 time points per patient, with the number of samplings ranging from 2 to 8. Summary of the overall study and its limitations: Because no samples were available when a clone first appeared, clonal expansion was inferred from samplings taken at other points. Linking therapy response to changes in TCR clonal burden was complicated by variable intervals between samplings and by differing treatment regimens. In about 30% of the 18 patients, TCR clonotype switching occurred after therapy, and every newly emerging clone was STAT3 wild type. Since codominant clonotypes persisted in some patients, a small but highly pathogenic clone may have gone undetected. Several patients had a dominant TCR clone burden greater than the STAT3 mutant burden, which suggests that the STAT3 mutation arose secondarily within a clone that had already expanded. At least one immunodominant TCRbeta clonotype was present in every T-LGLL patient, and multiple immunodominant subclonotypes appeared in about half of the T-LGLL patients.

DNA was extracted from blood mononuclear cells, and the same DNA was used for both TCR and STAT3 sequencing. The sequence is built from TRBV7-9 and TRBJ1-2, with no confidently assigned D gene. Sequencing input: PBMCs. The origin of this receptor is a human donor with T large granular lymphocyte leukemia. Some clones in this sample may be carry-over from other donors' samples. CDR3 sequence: CASSPGMAGHGYTF. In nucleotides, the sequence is TGTGCCAGCAGCCCCGGCATGGCCGGCCATGGCTACACCTTC.